The source of this T cell receptor beta chain is a study of blood T cell repertoires in COVID-19. The wider study: Acute and convalescent COVID-19 samples came from the United States, Italy and Spain. T cells, B-cell-depleted T cells, or PBMCs supplied cDNA or gDNA.

In the original workflow: Estimates of nucleated cell counts were drawn from the amplification of reference gene primers. The assay was immunoSEQ multiplex PCR, and TCRdb's table has in-frame clones only and misses some. V and J calls and clone size follow that table, whereas D and trimming were derived from the DNA. The sample yields 55,000 to 80,000 clones, about 86% seen once. Input material: peripheral blood. The clonotype was recovered from a man in his sixties or seventies with acute or convalescent COVID-19.

CDR3 protein: CASSMEGPDGYTF. Written as DNA, the CDR3 is TGTGCCAGCAGCATGGAGGGGCCAGATGGCTACACCTTC. The chain employs TRBV21-1 and TRBJ1-2. TRBV21-1 is a recognized pseudogene. The CDR3 runs 13 residues.